This section outlines one TCR beta chain sequence together with its context. The data are from a study of T cell responses to AZD1222 COVID-19 vaccine. This CDR3 spans 16 amino acids. Germline values: CDR1 SGHTA, CDR2 FQGNSA. Trimming stripped 4 bases from V and 1 base from J, with 14 bases between. The repertoire was sequenced with immunoSEQ multiplex PCR; TCRdb's copy has only in-frame clones and lacks some. In the table there are fewer than 90,000 clones, roughly 88% of which are singletons. The source material was peripheral blood, sampled on day 0 of AZD1222 vaccination. This chain connects TRBV7-2 to TRBJ1-5; D is possibly TRBD1 (5 bases). The receptor comes from an adult in good health. The CDR3 reads CASSSQGLFSNQPQHF. The CDR3 bases are TGTGCCAGCAGCTCCCAGGGCCTGTTCAGCAATCAGCCCCAGCATTTT. Full variable domain (missing parts from reference TRBV7-2 and TRBJ1-5): GAGVSQSPSNKVTEKGKDVELRCDPISGHTALYWYRQSLGQGLEFLIYFQGNSAPDKSGLPSDRFSAERTGGSVSTLTIQRTQQEDSAVYLCASSSQGLFSNQPQHFGDGTRLSIL.